This passage covers 5 T cell receptor beta chains from one sample sequenced in a study of early T cells in non-severe SARS-CoV-2 infection. Each CDR3 protein is one row after TCRdb ran MiXCR on the 5' RACE reads. Among about 77,000 distinct CDR3 sequences, 9.5% to 15% were seen once, and the ten largest hold 15% to 19%. The starting material was whole blood, obtained at baseline. The receptors stem from an adult who was a healthcare worker with PCR-confirmed SARS-CoV-2 infection or an uninfected control (not recorded which). The donor label of this sample is uncertain.

This clonotype was recorded at least ten times. This rearrangement joins TRBV20-1 to TRBJ1-5; D is possibly TRBD1 (5 bases). In germline, CDR1 is DFQATT, CDR2 SNEGSKA (reference sequence). The CDR3 is 15 residues long. V was cut by 5 bases and J by 3 bases, with 17 bases left in between. Here the CDR3 reads CSAGTGNRANQPQHF. CDR3 DNA: TGCAGTGCTGGGACGGGGAATCGGGCCAATCAGCCCCAGCATTTT.

The sample holds a few counts of this clonotype. V gene TRBV7-9 combines with J gene TRBJ2-3, with D possibly being TRBD2 (6 bases). Germline CDR1 reads SEHNR; CDR2 reads FQNEAQ (reference sequence). The CDR3 is made up of 12 amino acids. Trimming removed 5 bases at V and 8 bases at J, with 11 bases between. Written as DNA, the CDR3 is TGTGCCAGCAGCCGTTTCGGGGGTACGCAGTATTTT. Protein: CASSRFGGTQYF.

J is TRBJ2-3 and V is TRBV6-2 or TRBV6-3; TRBD2 agrees at 14 bases. V shed 5 bases, J shed 2 bases, and the junction held 3 bases outside the gene matches. There are 16 residues in the CDR3. CDR1 is MNHEY and CDR2 is SVGEGT in the germline V gene. The chain's CDR3 is CASSRLAGGTTDTQYF. The CDR3 DNA sequence: TGTGCCAGCAGTCGACTAGCGGGGGGGACCACAGATACGCAGTATTTT.

The sample holds many counts of this clonotype. The gene calls are TRBV7-8 and TRBJ2-7, with D tentatively TRBD1 or TRBD2 (5 bases each). CDR1 is SGHVS, CDR2 FQNEAQ, per germline. CDR3 length: 15 residues. Deletions cut 0 bases from V and 3 bases from J, with 12 bases between. The CDR3, as DNA: TGTGCCAGCAGCTTAGCGGGGGACCGCCACTACGAGCAGTACTTC. This sequence encodes CASSLAGDRHYEQYF.

CDR3 residues: CASSRVAREGQFF. CDR3 DNA sequence: TGTGCCAGTAGTAGGGTCGCTCGGGAGGGGCAGTTCTTC. This chain links TRBV19 with TRBJ2-1, with 8 positions matching TRBD2. The V gene end was trimmed by 4 bases and the J gene end by 12 bases; junction bases not matched to a gene: 8. CDR1 is LNHDA, CDR2 SQIVND, per germline (reference sequence). The length of the CDR3 is 13 residues.